The clone carrying this T cell receptor beta chain was found many times. TCRdb re-called the 5' RACE reads with MiXCR, one entry per CDR3 protein. Of about 82,000 distinct CDR3 sequences listed, roughly 5% are singletons. The data belong to a study of T cells of healthy individuals. CDR3 length: 14 residues. The germline V gene has CDR1 MDHEN and CDR2 SYDVKM. V gave up 5 bases and J gave up 4 bases, with 11 bases separating them. The origin of this receptor is a female donor in good health. This sequence joins TRBV28 and TRBJ2-2, with D uncertain. CDR3 loop: CASSLSDVTGELFF. Here the CDR3 DNA reads TGTGCCAGCAGTCTCTCGGACGTCACCGGGGAGCTGTTTTTT.